The rows below give T cell receptor beta chains drawn from one sample of a study of response to subunit inactivated influenza vaccine. One entry per CDR3 protein results from TCRdb running MiXCR on the RT-PCR reads. The sample has 500,000 or so distinct CDR3 sequences; approximately 9.9% are singletons. This specimen was PBMCs from blood, taken roughly 46 days after vaccination. These receptors were obtained from a man aged 50-59 years who received an inactivated influenza vaccine. CDR3s include the opening cysteine and the closing phenylalanine or tryptophan. A D gene is named only where the DNA matches it firmly. Some rows have no size entry. The others give once, few or many, or a class for an expanded clone.

abundance	d_gene	v_gene	j_gene	len	CDR3nt	CDR3aa
few	TRBD2	TRBV6-2/TRBV6-3	TRBJ2-3	15	TGTGCCAGCAGTACAAGCGGGAGGGAAACGGATACGCAGTATTTT	CASSTSGRETDTQYF
few	NA	TRBV19	TRBJ2-5	13	TGTGCCAGTAGTAAACCCGGGGGAGAGACCCAGTACTTC	CASSKPGGETQYF
NA	TRBD2	TRBV20-1	TRBJ2-3	14	TGCAGTGCTACACTAGCGGGGAGACCAGATACGCAGTATTTT	CSATLAGRPDTQYF
few	TRBD2	TRBV20-1	TRBJ2-1	14	TGCAGTGGCGGTCGAGGGACTATCTACAATGAGCAGTTCTTC	CSGGRGTIYNEQFF
many	NA	TRBV9	TRBJ2-5	13	TGTGCCAGCAGCAGGGGACACCAAGAGACCCAGTACTTC	CASSRGHQETQYF
NA	TRBD2	TRBV6-1	TRBJ2-5	14	TGTGCCAGCAGCCGGGGGGGGCCCCAAGAGACCCAGTACTTC	CASSRGGPQETQYF
NA	TRBD2	TRBV29-1	TRBJ2-1	14	TGCAGCGTTGGGACGCGGGGGGGCCTCAATGAGCAGTTCTTC	CSVGTRGGLNEQFF
NA	NA	TRBV4-1	TRBJ1-2	16	TGCGCCAGCAGCCAAGAAGCCCGACCGACTAACTATGGCTACACCTTC	CASSQEARPTNYGYTF
few	TRBD2	TRBV6-2/TRBV6-3	TRBJ2-1	15	TGTGCCAGCAAAATAGCGGGAGGGCCGGGCAATGAGCAGTTCTTC	CASKIAGGPGNEQFF
many	NA	TRBV20-1	TRBJ2-7	11	TGCAGTGCCGCGGACAGCTACGAGCAGTACTTC	CSAADSYEQYF
NA	NA	TRBV7-8	TRBJ2-2	13	TGTGCCAGCAGCTTAATGCAGTCCGGGGAGCTGTTTTTT	CASSLMQSGELFF
NA	TRBD2	TRBV6-5	TRBJ2-1	17	TGTGCCAGCAGTTACCTCAGCCCTAGCGGGCTGGACAATGAGCAGTTCTTC	CASSYLSPSGLDNEQFF
few	TRBD1	TRBV9	TRBJ2-7	16	TGTGCCAGCAGCTCCCGGGCCGGGACAGGGCCCTACGAGCAGTACTTC	CASSSRAGTGPYEQYF
NA	NA	TRBV20-1	TRBJ1-5	15	TGCAGTGCCCTCGACGGGGCCCTGAGCAATCAGCCCCAGCATTTT	CSALDGALSNQPQHF
NA	NA	TRBV19	TRBJ1-1	14	TGTGCCAGTAGTAGCTACCTTCGGGACACTGAAGCTTTCTTT	CASSSYLRDTEAFF
many	NA	TRBV7-8	TRBJ2-1	13	TGTGCCAGCAGCCTGGACGGATTCAATGAGCAGTTCTTC	CASSLDGFNEQFF
NA	NA	TRBV15	TRBJ2-1	16	TGTGCCACCAGCCGACGGGGGGCGGGAGTAGACAATGAGCAGTTCTTC	CATSRRGAGVDNEQFF
NA	TRBD2	TRBV7-2	TRBJ2-7	14	TGTGCCAGCAGCTTAGGCGGGAGGGTCTACGAGCAGTACTTC	CASSLGGRVYEQYF
few	NA	TRBV7-2	TRBJ2-7	15	TGTGCCAGCAGCTTAGCAATACGGGGTACCTACGAGCAGTACTTC	CASSLAIRGTYEQYF
many	NA	TRBV20-1	TRBJ2-7	15	TGCAGTGCTAGGGGGGTGAGCTTTCCCTCCTACGAGCAGTACTTC	CSARGVSFPSYEQYF
many	TRBD2	TRBV11-1	TRBJ2-1	17	TGTGCCAGCAGCTTGGGACTAGCGGGGACGGCTGGCTGGGAGCAGTTCTTC	CASSLGLAGTAGWEQFF
many	TRBD2	TRBV6-1	TRBJ2-2	15	TGTGCCAGCAGCAAACTAGCGGGGGGTACCGGGGAGCTGTTTTTT	CASSKLAGGTGELFF
few	TRBD2	TRBV3-1	TRBJ2-1	17	TGTGCCAGCAGCCCCACAAGACTCCTAGCGGGGCACAATGAGCAGTTCTTC	CASSPTRLLAGHNEQFF
many	TRBD2	TRBV12-3/TRBV12-4	TRBJ2-2	14	TGTGCCAGCAGTATACTAGCGGGAGCTGGGGAGCTGTTTTTT	CASSILAGAGELFF
many	TRBD2	TRBV20-1	TRBJ2-1	14	TGCAGCCTCCGACTAGCGGGACCCTACAATGAGCAGTTCTTC	CSLRLAGPYNEQFF
many	NA	TRBV12-3/TRBV12-4	TRBJ1-1	14	TGTGCCAGCAGTTTAGGGGGGCGTAAGACTGAAGCTTTCTTT	CASSLGGRKTEAFF
NA	NA	TRBV10-3	TRBJ2-6	18	TGTGCCATCAGTGAGTCGGAGAGGGGGTTAGCTGGGGCCAACGTCCTGACTTTC	CAISESERGLAGANVLTF